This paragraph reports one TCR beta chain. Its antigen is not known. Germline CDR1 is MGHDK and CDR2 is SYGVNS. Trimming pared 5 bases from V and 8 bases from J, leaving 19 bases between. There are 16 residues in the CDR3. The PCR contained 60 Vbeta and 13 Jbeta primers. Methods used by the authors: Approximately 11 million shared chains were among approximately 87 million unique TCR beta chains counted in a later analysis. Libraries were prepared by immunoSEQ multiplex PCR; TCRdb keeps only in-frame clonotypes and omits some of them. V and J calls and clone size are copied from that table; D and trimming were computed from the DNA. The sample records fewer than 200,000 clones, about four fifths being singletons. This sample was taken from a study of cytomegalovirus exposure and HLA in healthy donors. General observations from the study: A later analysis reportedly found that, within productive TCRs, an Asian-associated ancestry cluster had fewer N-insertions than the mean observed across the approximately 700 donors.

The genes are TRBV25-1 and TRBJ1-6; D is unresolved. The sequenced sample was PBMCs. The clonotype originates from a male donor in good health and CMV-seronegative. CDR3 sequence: CASSPGQNQAHSPLHF. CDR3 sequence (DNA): TGTGCCAGCAGTCCCGGCCAAAACCAGGCGCATTCACCCCTCCACTTT.